This record covers a single TCR beta chain. A single count supports this clone. There is no known antigen for this receptor. No much larger clone exists at a distance of one base, and base qualities are not known. The record originates from a study of CD8+ T cells in alopecia areata (dated 2018 in TCRdb). Regarding the research as a whole: The treated patients took part in an open-label pilot trial in which moderate-to-severe alopecia areata was treated with oral tofacitinib at 5 to 10 mg twice daily. Patients stayed on tofacitinib for 6 to 18 months and then had 6 months of follow-up off drug so that delayed response and recurrence could be assessed. For the treated patients, the SALT score, which quantifies what percentage of scalp surface area is affected, served as the measure of disease severity. In both human patients and the C3H/HeJ mouse model, the study applied high-throughput TCRbeta sequencing to look at T cell clonal expansion in alopecia areata. Scalp tissue and sorted CD4+ and CD8+ peripheral blood T cells from patchy and totalis/universalis alopecia areata patients and from healthy controls were covered by human TCRbeta sequencing. Biopsies were taken from tofacitinib-treated patients at baseline and at 4 and 24 weeks of treatment, and a later scalp biopsy was taken in several of the tofacitinib-treated patients. Scalp clonality was compared across normal scalp (n=4), patchy alopecia areata scalp (n=8), and alopecia totalis/universalis scalp (n=8). RNA was obtained with the PAXgene miRNA kit for fixed scalp, the miRNeasy kit for PBMCs, and the RNeasy kit for mouse skin. TCRbeta CDR3 regions were amplified by immunoSEQ multiplex PCR with 35 Vbeta forward and 13 Jbeta reverse primers.

The sample's time point label is to be understood as: less than 30 weeks on oral tofacitinib. According to the study, the label for this sample's treatment or condition signals: oral pan-JAK inhibitor, 5-10 mg twice daily. From alopecia areata patients, peripheral blood was collected along with lesional scalp punch biopsies. After PBMCs were isolated by density centrifugation and stained for CD3, CD4 and CD8, a FACSAria was used to sort CD4+ and CD8+ T cells. What the authors observed across the whole study: During tofacitinib treatment, many expanded lesional clones remained in scalp and blood, and this persistence may partly explain relapse after treatment is stopped. Scalp clonality and the number of expanded CD8+ clones among the top 100 scalp clones were significantly decreased by tofacitinib. Compared with normal scalp, lesional scalp, particularly in alopecia totalis/universalis, had higher clonality and more expanded CD8+ clones, which suggests antigenic drive. Scalp TCR repertoire analysis is complicated because resident alphabeta T cells in normal human skin are also sequenced, whereas mouse skin is dominated by gammadelta T cells. Because the treated cohort was small and included a single nonresponder, larger studies are needed to assess links between baseline CD8+ expansion and response. Shared TCR sequences between patients were less evident than in mice, which may be partly attributable to HLA diversity in the patient population.

Library construction relied on the immunoSEQ multiplex PCR assay. RNA was extracted from all samples and reverse transcribed into cDNA as template for TCR sequencing. SuperScript III was used to make first-strand cDNA, primed with a 2:1 mix of oligo-dT and random hexamers. A synthetic immune receptor repertoire was used to assess amplification bias, and residual bias was removed computationally. On the authors' methods: Raw reads were preprocessed to remove errors, and CDR3 was defined according to IMGT conventions as the region from the conserved cysteine to phenylalanine. Clonality was computed by normalizing Shannon entropy by log2 of the number of productive unique TCRs and subtracting the result from 1. CD4 or CD8 identity of scalp clones was inferred by cross-referencing scalp TCRbeta sequences with sorted blood CD4 and CD8 repertoires. TCRdb carries this immuneACCESS record with in-frame sequences only. Its versions omit some clonotypes, under half of them owing to an unresolved V gene in the studies checked, with the rest unexplained. V and J calls and clone size are copied from that table; D and trimming were computed from the DNA. This sample lists some 200,000 clones; about 60% were detected once. Roughly 13% of the sample rests with the top ten.

Trimming accounts for 5 bases at V and 4 bases at J, while the number of junction bases matched to no gene is 3. Looking up the germline V gene yields CDR1 SGHRS and CDR2 YFSETQ. The cysteine opens and the phenylalanine closes a CDR3 of 14 amino acids. The read is trimmed to its CDR3 DNA, 42 bases read in frame from base 1. This specimen consisted of CD8+ T cells sorted from blood, obtained at week 24, from a patient treated with tofacitinib. The clonotype comes from a human donor with alopecia areata. This chain joins TRBV5-1 to TRBJ2-1, with 10 bases in between that match TRBD1. The CDR3 in this case is CASRGTGAYNEQFF. The nucleotides are TGCGCCAGCAGGGGGACAGGGGCTTACAATGAGCAGTTCTTC.